This T cell receptor beta chain emerged from a study of blood T cells in healthy people across ages. Next came a second PCR, run for 7 to 11 cycles, which used a sample-barcoded 5' primer along with a J-beta primer mix. TCRdb reprocessed the 5' RACE reads with MiXCR, giving one entry per CDR3 protein. The repertoire holds 850,000 to 1,100,000 distinct CDR3 sequences, roughly two fifths seen once, with 13% in the top ten. Germline V CDR1 and CDR2: DFQATT, SNEGSKA (reference sequence). Trimming took 1 base from V and 3 from J; bases not matched to a gene: 5. CDR3 size: 14 residues. This clonotype was observed a few times.

The chain combines TRBV20-1 with TRBJ1-2; 7 bases align to TRBD1. The sample was blood. This clonotype was obtained from a man aged 18 to 30 in good health. The CDR3 here is CSARGNRGYYGYTF. The CDR3 bases are TGCAGTGCTAGAGGGAACAGGGGCTACTATGGCTACACCTTC.